The 20 T cell receptor beta chains below all came from one sample that was sequenced in a study of patients and donors after allogeneic stem cell transplantation. TCRdb reanalysed the RT-PCR reads using MiXCR and keeps one entry per CDR3 protein. The data hold about a million distinct CDR3 sequences, with roughly 18% observed a single time. The sequenced sample consisted of blood, either unsorted or a sorted T cell fraction (not recorded which). These receptors were obtained from a human donor who was either an allogeneic HSCT recipient or a stem cell or donor lymphocyte infusion donor (not recorded which). It is not recorded whose cells these are; they may come from a transplant donor.

The chain recombines TRBV20-1 with TRBJ2-1; D ambiguous. The CDR3 is 11 residues long. V lost 4 bases, J lost 5 bases, and 6 bases lay in between. The germline V gene encodes CDR1 DFQATT and CDR2 SNEGSKA (reference sequence). The CDR3 DNA sequence: TGCAGTGCTAAATTCCACAATGAGCAGTTCTTC. Translated: CSAKFHNEQFF.

The chain couples TRBV30 to TRBJ1-5, with a possible D match to TRBD1 (5 bases). V was cut by 0 bases and J by 0 bases, with 18 bases left in between. Per germline, CDR1 GTSNPN and CDR2 SVGIG (reference sequence). The CDR3 totals 18 residues. In nucleotides, the CDR3 is TGTGCCTGGAGTGTCCCCAGCCCGACAGTTTTTAGCAATCAGCCCCAGCATTTT. It yields the protein CAWSVPSPTVFSNQPQHF.

The chain has TRBV9 and TRBJ1-6; D perhaps matches TRBD1 (5 bases). Looked up from germline, CDR1 is SGDLS and CDR2 is YYNGEE. The length of the CDR3 is 15 residues. V shed 0 bases and J shed 9 bases, with 13 bases lying between them. The CDR3 DNA reads TGTGCCAGCAGCGTAGGGGCAGGGTCCGGTTCACCCCTCCACTTT. It specifies CASSVGAGSGSPLHF. Together with reference TRBV9 and TRBJ1-6, the CDR3 gives the full variable domain: DSGVTQTPKHLITATGQRVTLRCSPRSGDLSVYWYQQSLDQGLQFLIQYYNGEERAKGNILERFSAQQFPDLHSELNLSSLELGDSALYFCASSVGAGSGSPLHFGNGTRLTVT.

The table lists this clonotype with many counts. The chain is built from TRBV5-1 and TRBJ2-7; D is uncertain. The CDR3 is 14 amino acids. V lost 0 bases to trimming and J lost 3 bases, with 10 bases between them. The germline CDR1 and CDR2 sequences are SGHRS and YFSETQ. The CDR3 region is CASSLEGISYEQYF. The CDR3 DNA reads as TGCGCCAGCAGCTTGGAAGGGATCAGCTACGAGCAGTACTTC.

This clonotype was seen a handful of times. The chain combines TRBV12-3 or TRBV12-4 with TRBJ2-1; D is perhaps TRBD1 or TRBD2 (5 bases each). The V gene lost 7 bases and the J gene lost 4 bases, with 17 bases spanning the gap. The CDR3 runs to 15 residues. The CDR3 coding sequence is TGTGCCAGCATCCACCGGGACCCCAGGTACAATGAGCAGTTCTTC. As protein: CASIHRDPRYNEQFF.

The chain couples TRBV24-1 to TRBJ2-3; D is uncertain. Germline assignment: CDR1 KGHDR and CDR2 SFDVKD. The germline V and J ends were trimmed by 9 bases and 3 bases, with 21 bases remaining between them. This CDR3 has 16 residues. CDR3 coding DNA: TGTGCCACCTCCGGAGATAGCCATGTGGGTACAGATACGCAGTATTTT. This encodes CATSGDSHVGTDTQYF.

This clonotype was counted only a few times. This chain uses TRBV18 with TRBJ1-2; the match to TRBD1 covers 7 bases. J gave up 4 bases and V 2 bases, and 10 bases lay outside the gene matches. Germline values: CDR1 KGHSH, CDR2 LQKENI. This CDR3 region has 16 residues. The CDR3 DNA reads as TGTGCCAGCTCACCAACACCAGGGGGGCAGAGCTATGGCTACACCTTC. This codes for CASSPTPGGQSYGYTF. Supplemented by reference TRBV18 and TRBJ1-2, the full variable domain reads NAGVMQNPRHLVRRRGQEARLRCSPMKGHSHVYWYRQLPEEGLKFMVYLQKENIIDESGMPKERFSAEFPKEGPSILRIQQVVRGDSAAYFCASSPTPGGQSYGYTFGSGTRLTVV.

The chain has TRBV7-8 and TRBJ1-1; no clear D. The CDR3 contains 12 residues. CDR1 and CDR2 from the germline V gene are SGHVS and FQNEAQ. V gave up 5 bases and J gave up 8 bases, with 12 bases separating them. CDR3 DNA: TGTGCCAGCAGCCCATTTGCGGGGGAAGCTTTCTTT. Translating it yields CASSPFAGEAFF.

CDR3 amino acids: CASSRTLAGTTGELFF. The DNA of the CDR3 is TGCGCCAGCAGCCGTACTCTAGCGGGAACTACCGGGGAGCTGTTTTTT. The chain links TRBV5-1 to TRBJ2-2, with 9 positions matching TRBD2. V dropped 4 bases and J dropped 5; count of bases not matched to a gene: 9. In germline, CDR1 is SGHRS, CDR2 YFSETQ. The CDR3 sequence is 16 residues long. Variable domain in full (rest from reference TRBV5-1 and TRBJ2-2): KAGVTQTPRYLIKTRGQQVTLSCSPISGHRSVSWYQQTPGQGLQFLFEYFSETQRNKGNFPGRFSGRQFSNSRSEMNVSTLELGDSALYLCASSRTLAGTTGELFFGEGSRLTVL.

This clonotype appeared a few times. V and J are TRBV6-1 and TRBJ1-2; D is possibly TRBD1 (5 bases). Trimming left V 5 bases short and J 2 bases short, with 12 bases between. CDR1 is MNHNS and CDR2 is SASEGT in the germline V gene. This CDR3 has 14 amino acids. The CDR3 spells CASSNGAGNYGYTF. The CDR3 DNA reads TGTGCCAGCAGTAACGGCGCAGGGAACTATGGCTACACCTTC.

This clonotype was counted between two and nine times. V is TRBV19 and J is TRBJ2-7; tentatively, D is TRBD2 (6 bases). Germline lookup yields CDR1 LNHDA and CDR2 SQIVND (reference sequence). Trimming pared 3 bases from V and 7 bases from J, leaving 22 bases between. CDR3 size: 16 residues. CDR3 protein: CASSIAPKGTVREQYF. The DNA of the CDR3 is TGTGCCAGTAGTATTGCCCCTAAGGGGACTGTTCGAGAGCAGTACTTC.

This clonotype was counted a few times. V gene TRBV5-1 combines with J gene TRBJ2-3; 9 bases are a match to TRBD2. The CDR3 has 17 residues. Germline CDR1 reads SGHRS; CDR2 reads YFSETQ. V lost 0 bases and J lost 1; bases outside the gene matches: 6. The CDR3 DNA sequence: TGCGCCAGCAGCTTGGCTGCTAGCGGGGTACGCACAGATACGCAGTATTTT. Its translation is CASSLAASGVRTDTQYF.

This clonotype appeared a single time. V gene TRBV7-9 combines with J gene TRBJ2-7, with 8 bases identical to TRBD1. Germline assignment: CDR1 SEHNR and CDR2 FQNEAQ (reference sequence). Trimming removed 2 bases from V and 4 bases from J; junction bases left unmatched: 4. The CDR3 is made up of 14 amino acids. Here the CDR3 reads CASSLPGGIYEQYF. The CDR3 DNA sequence: TGTGCCAGCAGCTTACCAGGGGGCATATACGAGCAGTACTTC. Full variable domain (outside the CDR3, taken from reference TRBV7-9 and TRBJ2-7): DTGVSQNPRHKITKRGQNVTFRCDPISEHNRLYWYRQTLGQGPEFLTYFQNEAQLEKSRLLSDRFSAERPKGSFSTLEIQRTEQGDSAMYLCASSLPGGIYEQYFGPGTRLTVT.

The chain carries TRBV2 and TRBJ2-1, with 12 bases identical to TRBD1. This CDR3 has 16 amino acids. Germline CDR1 SNHLY, CDR2 FYNNEI. After removal of 6 bases from V and 4 bases from J, the junction contained 7 bases not matched to a gene. The CDR3 DNA sequence: TGTGCCAGCAGGGCACCGGGACAGGGGGCTTACAATGAGCAGTTCTTC. Residues: CASRAPGQGAYNEQFF. Full variable domain (rest looked up from reference TRBV2 and TRBJ2-1): EPEVTQTPSHQVTQMGQEVILRCVPISNHLYFYWYRQILGQKVEFLVSFYNNEISEKSEIFDDQFSVERPDGSNFTLKIRSTKLEDSAMYFCASRAPGQGAYNEQFFGPGTRLTVL.

This chain connects TRBV5-6 to TRBJ2-4; D gene unclear. This CDR3 is built from 11 residues. Germline V gene data show CDR1 as SGHDT and CDR2 as YYEEEE. Trimming stripped 2 bases from V and 8 bases from J, with 5 bases between. CDR3 bases: TGTGCCAGCAGCTTATCGGACATTCAGTACTTC. This gives the protein CASSLSDIQYF.

This clonotype was counted only a few times. The rearrangement links TRBV7-8 to TRBJ2-7; D call uncertain. Trimming took 6 bases from V and 2 from J, leaving 14 bases between them. The CDR3 sequence is 14 residues long. Germline lookup yields CDR1 SGHVS and CDR2 FQNEAQ. Here the CDR3 reads CASRSLQGTYEQYF. Written as DNA, the CDR3 is TGTGCCAGCAGGAGCCTTCAAGGAACCTACGAGCAGTACTTC.

A remark on this clonotype: The conserved closing phenylalanine or tryptophan is absent in this CDR3, likely reflecting a read error. The chain has TRBV12-3 or TRBV12-4 and TRBJ2-1; possibly TRBD1 or TRBD2 for D (5 bases each). The CDR3 length is 14 residues. V was cut by 6 bases and J by 9 bases, with 18 bases left in between. The CDR3 region has the DNA TGTGCCAGCAGCCCCCTTGGGTCGAGGGGTGAGCAGTTCTCC. It translates to CASSPLGSRGEQFS.

This chain joins TRBV5-4 and TRBJ2-1; unclear D gene. The germline V gene has CDR1 SGHNT and CDR2 YYREEE (reference sequence). The CDR3 sequence is 15 residues long. Trimming removed 2 bases at V and 4 bases at J, with 13 bases between. In DNA, the CDR3 is TGTGCCAGCAGCTTAGAAGGGTCACGGTACAATGAGCAGTTCTTC. It encodes CASSLEGSRYNEQFF.

This clonotype was counted at least ten times. A read error may explain this, as a much larger clone is one base away. The V gene is TRBV12-3 or TRBV12-4, the J gene TRBJ2-3, with D unclear. The end of the DNA fits TRBJ2-5 better, so the J call may be wrong. The CDR3 sequence is 11 residues long. This CDR3 is CASSLSGTQYF. In DNA form, the CDR3 reads TGTGCCAGCAGTTTATCAGGGACCCAGTACTTC.

J is TRBJ1-1 and V is TRBV15; 8 positions agree with TRBD1. Unmatched junction bases numbered 9, after V lost 2 bases and J lost 7 bases. CDR1 and CDR2 (germline): LNHNV, YYDKDF (reference sequence). The CDR3 totals 15 residues. The CDR3 region is CATSRTRTGFDEAFF. DNA for the CDR3: TGTGCCACCAGCAGAACTAGGACAGGGTTTGATGAAGCTTTCTTT. The full variable domain, completed using reference TRBV15 and TRBJ1-1, is DAMVIQNPRYQVTQFGKPVTLSCSQTLNHNVMYWYQQKSSQAPKLLFHYYDKDFNNEADTPDNFQSRRPNTSFCFLDIRSPGLGDTAMYLCATSRTRTGFDEAFFGQGTRLTVV.